This entry features one TCR beta chain sequence. What it binds is unknown. The repertoire was sequenced with immunoSEQ multiplex PCR; TCRdb's copy has only in-frame clones and lacks some. The table includes about 1.5 million clones, 95% to 99% detected once. This sample is drawn from a study of shared clonotypes between healthy human individuals. Study outcomes and limitations: Naive subsets generally exceeded memory subsets in estimated richness. In contrast to clonotypes shared by all four donors, non-shared clonotypes had lower generation probabilities. Sequencing depth was expected to affect clonotype sharing among donors.

Caucasian adults living in Nashville, Tennessee, provided all samples. The sample taken for sequencing was naive CD4+ T cells sorted from blood. The subset denotes: CD45RA+ positively selected. The TCR originated in a man aged 25 to 40 in good health.

CDR3 coding DNA: TGTGCCAGCAGTTCCATACCGGGACAGAGAAGCTCTGGGGCCAACGTCCTGACTTTC. It yields the protein CASSSIPGQRSSGANVLTF. The chain has TRBV7-6 and TRBJ2-6; 7 nucleotides agree with TRBD1. Trimming at V came to 6 bases and at J to 0 bases, leaving 14 bases not matched to a gene. Germline assignment: CDR1 SGHVS and CDR2 FNYEAQ. The CDR3 has 19 amino acids.